The TCR beta chain under discussion was sequenced for a study of memory CD4+ T cells and cytomegalovirus serostatus (dated by TCRdb to about 2019). The study in broad terms: The cohort included around 35 healthy adults from Belgium, of whom 9 were CMV seropositive and about 25 were CMV seronegative. To replicate a published TCR-based CMV serostatus classifier, the researchers sequenced the CD4+ memory TCRbeta repertoires of a Belgian cohort whose cytomegalovirus serostatus was known. The paper's findings and limits, for the study overall: On the Belgian cohort, the classifier based on the original framework reached a median bootstrapped AUC of roughly 0.94, with a 95% CI of 0.76-1.00. Unlike the original study, which covered naive and memory CD4+ and CD8+ populations, the Belgian study sequenced only CD4+CD45RO+ memory cells. CMV serostatus prediction reached a median bootstrapped AUC of 0.95 with the original framework and around 0.91 with a US-trained random forest. Of about 180 previously reported CMV-associated TCRbeta sequences, about 62 appeared in the CD4+ memory repertoires, each in one to five individuals. Results were interpreted as suggesting that the CMV-associated TCR signature is largely present in the CD4+ memory repertoire.

As regards this clone: What antigen it recognizes has not been identified. There are no base qualities to consult, and no much larger clone falls within one base.

Single viable CD3+CD4+CD8-CD45RO+ cells were sorted as memory CD4+ T cells on a FACSAria II. CMV serostatus was determined using a Roche Elecsys assay that detects serum IgG against CMV pp150, pp28, p38 and p52. After the samples were thawed, total CD4+ T cells were enriched through positive selection using CD4 magnetic microbeads. The samples came from a separate study whose specific focus was interrogating the CD4+ T cell memory repertoire. Peripheral blood mononuclear cells were isolated and cryopreserved according to standard operating procedures, and serum was kept at -80 degrees C. The staining used CD3-PerCP (BW264/56), CD4-APC (RPA-T4), CD45RO-PE (UCHT1) and CD8-Pacific Orange (3B5) antibodies, and Sytox blue was used to exclude non-viable cells. According to the germline V gene (reference sequence), CDR1 reads SGHNT and CDR2 reads YYREEE. The CDR3 has 15 amino acids, counting the end cysteine and phenylalanine. The CDR3 DNA has 45 bases and is translated from base 1. V drops 3 bases and J drops 0 bases, leaving 7 bases in between.

Genomic DNA was extracted from sorted cells with the Quick-DNA Microprep Kit. Amplification of TCRbeta DNA was done with the immunoSEQ hsTCRbeta kit, following the protocol from the manufacturer. An Illumina MiSeq instrument was used to sequence the TCRbeta libraries. Under the source paper's analysis protocol: Once out-of-frame sequences had been removed, fewer than 2.5 million distinct TCRbeta sequences were left, which works out to an average of approximately 63,000 per individual. Two values were used to score each individual: the count of under 200 previously reported CMV-associated TCRbeta sequences and the total count of productive distinct TCRbeta sequences. A beta-binomial model was reimplemented in Python, and scikit-learn random forests with default parameters were trained on data from the US cohort. Classifier performance on the Belgian cohort was reported as the median AUC with percentile confidence intervals calculated over 10,000 bootstrap iterations. The table was pulled from immuneACCESS by TCRdb, which kept in-frame rearrangements only. Such tables lose some clones; where checked, under half of the loss comes from unresolved V genes, and the rest has no known cause. Clone size and the V and J calls come from that table; the DNA yielded D and trimming. Recorded for this sample are some 52,000 clones; around 78% of them occurred a single time. The ten largest account for more than 1.5% of the sample.

The chain uses TRBV5-4 and TRBJ2-6; the D gene could be TRBD1 or TRBD2, each one agreeing over 5 bases. This clonotype originated in an adult in good health and CMV-seronegative. Input material: memory CD4+ T cells from blood. CDR3 loop: CASSWGNSGANVLTF. The DNA is TGTGCCAGCAGCTGGGGGAACTCTGGGGCCAACGTCCTGACTTTC.